Given below is one T cell receptor (beta chain) in context. Profiled with immunoSEQ multiplex PCR; TCRdb holds only in-frame clones, not every one. The sample gives some 52,000 clones, roughly nine tenths of which show up once; around 0.4% is in the top ten. The V gene end was trimmed by 6 bases and the J gene end by 0 bases; junction bases not matched to a gene: 7. The germline V gene has CDR1 MNHEY and CDR2 SMNVEV (reference sequence). CDR3 size: 16 residues. The record originates from a study of T cell changes during pregnancy in multiple sclerosis. This clonotype was obtained from a female donor with multiple sclerosis, enrolled in a pregnancy study. The source was CD4+ T cells from peripheral blood mononuclear cells, collected before pregnancy. The chain joins TRBV27 to TRBJ1-3; 8 bases agree with TRBD1. This chain's CDR3 is CASSLGQVNSGNTIYF. The CDR3 nucleotides read TGTGCCAGCAGCCTGGGACAGGTCAACTCTGGAAACACCATATATTTT.